What follows are 7 T cell receptor beta chains derived from one specimen sequenced in a study of post-analysis software for immune sequencing data. Study conclusions and caveats: Comparison of patients with controls showed five TRBV segments more frequent in patients, TRBV5-6, TRBV5-1 and TRBV20-1 among them.

These TCRs are of unknown antigen specificity. cDNA libraries for TCR beta contained unique molecular identifiers. TCRdb recomputed calls from the PCR reads with MiXCR, one row per CDR3 protein. The repertoire holds 750,000 to 900,000 distinct CDR3 sequences, with more than 45% as singletons. The specimen was blood. These receptors were obtained from a girl aged 10-17 years with multiple sclerosis.

In its sample, this clonotype was seen a few times. This chain uses TRBV6-6 with TRBJ2-3; no reliable D call. Trimming removed 5 bases at V and 7 bases at J, with 13 bases between. The CDR3 length is 13 residues. The germline gives CDR1 MNHNY, CDR2 SVGAGI (reference sequence). The CDR3 DNA sequence: TGTGCCAGCAGTCACGGTCCAGAAAATACGCAGTATTTT. Its translation is CASSHGPENTQYF.

This clonotype occurred many times. This sequence joins TRBV12-3 or TRBV12-4 and TRBJ2-2; D is possibly TRBD1 or TRBD2 (7 bases each). The CDR3 length is 14 residues. The V and J ends lost 7 bases and 6 bases respectively, with 15 bases between them. CDR3 region: CASTPTGRAGELFF. For the CDR3, the DNA is TGTGCCAGCACCCCGACAGGGAGGGCCGGGGAGCTGTTTTTT.

This clonotype was observed a few times. The rearrangement joins TRBV10-3 to TRBJ1-2, with D perhaps matching TRBD1 (5 bases). CDR3 size: 11 residues. CDR1 and CDR2 from the germline V gene are ENHRY and SYGVKD. V was cut by 2 bases and J by 8 bases, with 6 bases left in between. Written as DNA, the CDR3 is TGTGCCATCAGTGAGGGGGGAGGCTACACCTTC. This translates into CAISEGGGYTF.

This clonotype was seen a handful of times. This sequence joins TRBV7-9 and TRBJ2-7; weak D call: TRBD2 (5 bases). CDR1 SEHNR and CDR2 FQNEAQ come from the germline V gene (reference sequence). The CDR3 is 15 amino acids. Trimming took off 7 bases at V and 3 bases at J, with 19 bases between the two ends. The CDR3 DNA follows: TGTGCCAGCACCCTCTTAAATGACGGGGTCTACGAGCAGTACTTC. Translation: CASTLLNDGVYEQYF. Filled out from reference TRBV7-9 and TRBJ2-7, the complete variable domain reads DTGVSQNPRHKITKRGQNVTFRCDPISEHNRLYWYRQTLGQGPEFLTYFQNEAQLEKSRLLSDRFSAERPKGSFSTLEIQRTEQGDSAMYLCASTLLNDGVYEQYFGPGTRLTVT.

CDR3 in DNA: TGTGCCAGCAGTTTCGGGACAGTGAATTCACCCCTCCACTTT. It is translated as CASSFGTVNSPLHF. The gene calls are TRBV12-3 or TRBV12-4 and TRBJ1-6; TRBD1 matches 7 bases. CDR3 size: 14 residues. Trimming cost V 3 bases and J 7 bases; bases outside gene matches: 3.

The V gene is TRBV28, the J gene TRBJ2-7, with TRBD1 matching 7 bases. With 7 bases clipped from V and 0 bases from J, the junction kept 9 bases outside the gene matches. CDR3 length: 15 amino acids. CDR1 is MDHEN and CDR2 is SYDVKM in the germline V gene. CDR3 sequence (DNA): TGTGCCAGCACCCCTTGGGGACAGCACTCCTACGAGCAGTACTTC. Translating gives CASTPWGQHSYEQYF.

This chain uses TRBV9 with TRBJ2-6; no clear D. The CDR3 is 16 residues long. V was clipped by 5 bases and J by 0 bases, with 12 bases between them. The V gene's germline CDR1 is SGDLS and CDR2 YYNGEE. The CDR3 DNA is TGTGCCAGCAGGGGTTCTCAATTCTCTGGGGCCAACGTCCTGACTTTC. This translates into CASRGSQFSGANVLTF.